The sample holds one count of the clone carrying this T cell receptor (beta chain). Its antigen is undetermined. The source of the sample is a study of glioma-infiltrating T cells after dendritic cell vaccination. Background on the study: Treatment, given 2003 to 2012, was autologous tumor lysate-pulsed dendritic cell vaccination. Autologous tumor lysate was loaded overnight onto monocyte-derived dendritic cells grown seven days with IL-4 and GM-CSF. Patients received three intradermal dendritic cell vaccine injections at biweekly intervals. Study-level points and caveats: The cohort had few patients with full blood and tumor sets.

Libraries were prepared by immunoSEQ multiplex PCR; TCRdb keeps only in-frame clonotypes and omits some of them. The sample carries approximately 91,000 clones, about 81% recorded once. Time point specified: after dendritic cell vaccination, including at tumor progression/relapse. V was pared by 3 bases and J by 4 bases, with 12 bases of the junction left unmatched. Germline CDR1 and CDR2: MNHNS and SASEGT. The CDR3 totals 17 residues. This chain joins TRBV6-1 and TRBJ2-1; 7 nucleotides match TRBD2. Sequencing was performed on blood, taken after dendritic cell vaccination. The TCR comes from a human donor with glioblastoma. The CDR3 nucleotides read TGTGCCAGCAGTGACTTATTTGGGGCTAGCGGATACAATGAGCAGTTCTTC. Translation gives CASSDLFGASGYNEQFF.